The 22 T cell receptor beta chains in this list originate from one sample, sequenced in a study of blood T cell repertoires in COVID-19. Sequenced by immunoSEQ multiplex PCR; TCRdb stores in-frame clones only, minus some. This table holds about 200,000 clones, 90% found once. Source material: peripheral blood. The receptors were sampled from a man aged 50-60 years with acute or convalescent COVID-19.

The chain is built from TRBV6-1 and TRBJ1-6; 7 bases are shared with TRBD1. Trimming cost V 0 bases and J 9 bases; bases outside gene matches: 11. The CDR3 is 17 amino acids. Germline V lookup: CDR1 MNHNS, CDR2 SASEGT. In DNA form, the CDR3 reads TGTGCCAGCAGTGAAGCGCCCGGGACAGATATTGGTTCACCCCTCCACTTT. This encodes CASSEAPGTDIGSPLHF.

The chain employs TRBV27 and TRBJ2-3; 7 nucleotides match TRBD2. This CDR3 has 13 amino acids. Germline V CDR1 and CDR2: MNHEY, SMNVEV (reference sequence). V shed 6 bases, J shed 4 bases, and the junction held 4 bases outside the gene matches. CDR3 bases: TGTGCCAGCAGGACTAGCCTCGCAGATACGCAGTATTTT. Translation: CASRTSLADTQYF.

CDR3 in DNA: TGCGCCAGCAGCCGAGGACAGGGCGTTTCAACTAATGAAAAACTGTTTTTT. Its protein product is CASSRGQGVSTNEKLFF. The J gene is TRBJ1-4, the V gene TRBV4-1; the match to TRBD1 covers 8 bases. This CDR3 is 17 amino acids long. J was trimmed by 0 bases and V by 4 bases; bases with no gene match: 7. CDR1 and CDR2 from the germline V gene are MGHRA and YSYEKL.

V and J are TRBV21-1 and TRBJ1-4. TRBV21-1 is annotated as a pseudogene. This CDR3 region has 15 residues. The CDR3 here is CASRRAGATNEKLFF. In DNA form, the CDR3 reads TGTGCCAGCAGACGTGCCGGGGCAACTAATGAAAAACTGTTTTTT.

This chain uses TRBV14 with TRBJ2-5, with D unresolved. The CDR3 length is 15 residues. Germline lookup yields CDR1 SGHDN and CDR2 FVKESK. The V and J ends lost 0 bases and 5 bases respectively, with 13 bases between them. The CDR3 nucleotides are TGTGCCAGCAGCCAAGATATGGCCTTTTTGGAGACCCAGTACTTC. This translates into CASSQDMAFLETQYF.

The chain is built from TRBV5-1 and TRBJ2-5, with D perhaps TRBD1 (5 bases). The V gene's germline CDR1 is SGHRS and CDR2 YFSETQ. Trimming took 3 bases from V and 4 from J, leaving 16 bases between them. The CDR3 has 15 residues. This CDR3 reads CASSSGQGFVETQYF. CDR3 in DNA: TGCGCCAGCAGCTCAGGGCAGGGTTTCGTAGAGACCCAGTACTTC.

CDR3 residues: CASSDPTSGAPGTQYF. CDR3 sequence (DNA): TGCGCCAGCAGTGACCCGACTAGCGGGGCACCCGGTACGCAGTATTTT. V and J are TRBV10-1 and TRBJ2-3; 11 bases fit TRBD2. The CDR3 loop spans 16 amino acids. Germline CDR1 reads WNHNN; CDR2 reads SYGVQD (reference sequence). V shed 3 bases, J shed 8 bases, and the junction held 10 bases outside the gene matches.

V and J are TRBV7-2 and TRBJ1-5; TRBD1 might be the D (5 bases). V was pared by 6 bases and J by 5 bases, with 11 bases between. Germline assignment: CDR1 SGHTA and CDR2 FQGNSA. This CDR3 has 13 amino acids. The CDR3 is CASRQDMDQPQHF. CDR3 DNA: TGTGCCAGCAGGCAGGACATGGATCAGCCCCAGCATTTT. The variable domain in full, completed from reference TRBV7-2 and TRBJ1-5, reads GAGVSQSPSNKVTEKGKDVELRCDPISGHTALYWYRQSLGQGLEFLIYFQGNSAPDKSGLPSDRFSAERTGGSVSTLTIQRTQQEDSAVYLCASRQDMDQPQHFGDGTRLSIL.

This rearrangement joins TRBV3-1 (or the pseudogene TRBV3-2) to TRBJ2-1, with TRBD2 identical over 8 bases. Germline CDR1 and CDR2: LGHDT and YNNKEL (reference sequence). J was trimmed by 8 bases and V by 0 bases; bases with no gene match: 18. The CDR3 runs to 19 residues. CDR3 region: CASSQDLSRGVAGIDEQFF. Here the CDR3 DNA reads TGTGCCAGCAGCCAAGATCTTAGTCGAGGCGTAGCGGGAATAGATGAGCAGTTCTTC.

The chain couples TRBV6-4 to TRBJ2-2; possibly TRBD1 for D (5 bases). Germline CDR1 and CDR2: MRHNA and SNTAGT. The CDR3 consists of 16 residues. The V and J ends lost 0 bases and 7 bases respectively, with 15 bases between them. The CDR3 protein is CASSDSGESSLGELFF. DNA of the CDR3: TGTGCCAGCAGTGACTCAGGGGAATCTTCTCTCGGGGAGCTGTTTTTT.

CDR3 region: CASLLKGTNYGYTF. The CDR3, as DNA: TGTGCCTCCCTACTGAAGGGGACAAACTATGGCTACACCTTC. This chain links TRBV30 with TRBJ1-2; TRBD1 might be the D (6 bases). This CDR3 is built from 14 residues. The germline CDR1 and CDR2 sequences are GTSNPN and SVGIG (reference sequence). Trimming cost V 7 bases and J 2 bases, with 17 bases left between them.

This rearrangement joins TRBV5-6 to TRBJ2-3, with D possibly TRBD2 on 6 matching bases. Trimming cost V 4 bases and J 3 bases, with 15 bases left between them. CDR1 and CDR2 (germline): SGHDT, YYEEEE. CDR3 size: 15 residues. The CDR3 DNA sequence: TGTGCCAGCAGCGGCGGGGCGGCGTGGACAGATACGCAGTATTTT. This encodes CASSGGAAWTDTQYF.

This chain connects TRBV9 to TRBJ2-1; tentatively, D is TRBD1 (5 bases). Trimming took 3 bases from V and 4 from J, leaving 11 bases between them. Germline values: CDR1 SGDLS, CDR2 YYNGEE. The CDR3 sequence is 14 residues long. CDR3 nucleotide sequence: TGTGCCAGCAGCGCAACCCGGACATACAATGAGCAGTTCTTC. Its protein product is CASSATRTYNEQFF. Looking up the rest from reference TRBV9 and TRBJ2-1 gives the full variable domain: DSGVTQTPKHLITATGQRVTLRCSPRSGDLSVYWYQQSLDQGLQFLIQYYNGEERAKGNILERFSAQQFPDLHSELNLSSLELGDSALYFCASSATRTYNEQFFGPGTRLTVL.

CDR3 region: CASSPGRAGNTIYF. The CDR3 DNA follows: TGTGCCAGCAGCCCCGGGAGAGCTGGAAACACCATATATTTT. The chain links TRBV9 to TRBJ1-3; D gene ambiguous. The germline V gene encodes CDR1 SGDLS and CDR2 YYNGEE. The V end lost 4 bases, the J end lost 2 bases, and 10 bases lay between the germline ends. The length of the CDR3 is 14 residues. The entire variable domain, with the rest obtained from reference TRBV9 and TRBJ1-3, is as follows: DSGVTQTPKHLITATGQRVTLRCSPRSGDLSVYWYQQSLDQGLQFLIQYYNGEERAKGNILERFSAQQFPDLHSELNLSSLELGDSALYFCASSPGRAGNTIYFGEGSWLTVV.

J is TRBJ1-2 and V is TRBV5-4; 11 bases align to TRBD1. Germline trimming cut 4 bases from V and 4 bases from J; bases unmatched to any gene: 12. Germline V lookup: CDR1 SGHNT, CDR2 YYREEE (reference sequence). CDR3 length equals 17 residues. CDR3 sequence: CASSPGLGQGGIYGYTF. CDR3 sequence (DNA): TGTGCCAGCAGCCCTGGCCTGGGACAGGGGGGAATCTATGGCTACACCTTC.

Points on this clone: Sequence at one end of the junction differs from germline and may be a read error. V usage is TRBV7-7 and J usage is TRBJ2-5; 7 bases align to TRBD2. Germline V gives CDR1 SSHAT, CDR2 FNYEAQ (reference sequence). This CDR3 has 18 amino acids. CDR3 sequence: CASSLVPTTSDPPGTQYF. In DNA, the CDR3 is TGTGCTAGCAGCTTAGTGCCCACTACTAGCGACCCTCCCGGGACCCAGTACTTC.

The rearrangement uses TRBV6-6 and TRBJ1-2, with TRBD1 identical over 12 bases. The CDR3 is 19 amino acids. V lost 5 bases and J lost 2; bases outside the gene matches: 15. The V gene's germline CDR1 is MNHNY and CDR2 SVGAGI (reference sequence). The CDR3 DNA reads TGTGCCAGCAGTCCTCAGGCCGGGACAGGGGGCGTCGGCAACTATGGCTACACCTTC. Translated: CASSPQAGTGGVGNYGYTF.

V is TRBV6-1 and J is TRBJ2-6; D unresolved. Trimming took off 3 bases at V and 0 bases at J, with 9 bases between the two ends. The CDR3 runs to 16 residues. Germline lookup yields CDR1 MNHNS and CDR2 SASEGT. CDR3 DNA: TGTGCCAGCAGTGAGGGCAGCATCTCTGGGGCCAACGTCCTGACTTTC. Its protein product is CASSEGSISGANVLTF.

The table lists this clone with a few counts. The V and J genes are TRBV9 and TRBJ2-3; possibly TRBD2 for D (6 bases). CDR3 size: 14 residues. Trimming pared 1 base from V and 3 bases from J, leaving 9 bases between. Germline CDR1 is SGDLS and CDR2 is YYNGEE. The chain's CDR3 is CASSVWRDTDTQYF. The CDR3, as DNA: TGTGCCAGCAGCGTATGGCGGGATACAGATACGCAGTATTTT.

The chain couples TRBV7-9 to TRBJ2-1; D is uncertain. The CDR3 sequence is 15 residues long. Trimming shortened V by 2 bases and J by 0 bases, and 8 bases separated the two germline ends. Germline V gene lookup returns CDR1 SEHNR and CDR2 FQNEAQ (reference sequence). The CDR3: CASSLPLSSYNEQFF. The CDR3 DNA sequence: TGTGCCAGCAGCTTACCCCTGAGCTCCTACAATGAGCAGTTCTTC. Using reference TRBV7-9 and TRBJ2-1 for the parts outside the CDR3, the full variable domain is DTGVSQNPRHKITKRGQNVTFRCDPISEHNRLYWYRQTLGQGPEFLTYFQNEAQLEKSRLLSDRFSAERPKGSFSTLEIQRTEQGDSAMYLCASSLPLSSYNEQFFGPGTRLTVL.

The chain carries TRBV5-1 and TRBJ2-2; TRBD1 might be the D (6 bases). This CDR3 contains 15 residues. CDR1 and CDR2 (germline): SGHRS, YFSETQ. With 5 bases removed from V and 0 bases from J, the gap between germline ends came to 11 bases. CDR3 region: CASRAGTTNTGELFF. The DNA for the CDR3 is TGCGCCAGCAGAGCCGGGACAACGAACACCGGGGAGCTGTTTTTT.

The CDR3 bases are TGTGCCAGCAGCTTACTCTACGAGCAGTACTTC. Residues: CASSLLYEQYF. This chain joins TRBV7-2 and TRBJ2-7; no firm D call. Germline CDR1 reads SGHTA; CDR2 reads FQGNSA. V was clipped by 2 bases and J by 3 bases, with 2 bases between them. CDR3 length: 11 residues.